This T cell receptor beta chain was captured by sequencing in a study of cytomegalovirus exposure and HLA in healthy donors (dated by TCRdb to between 2016 and 2019). Some background on the complete study: In an earlier analysis of approximately 640 of the donors, less than 350 Gb of sequence data and 100 million or so unique TCR beta sequences from 180 million or so T cells were reported. An early release that covered fewer than 800 HLA-typed donors contained approximately 300 gigabases of sequencing data and 85 million to 100 million unique TCR sequences. The genetic ancestry cluster associated with self-reported Caucasian donors included roughly four fifths of the approximately 410 genotyped donors. The study aimed to test whether signatures of past pathogen exposure could be identified by cataloging public T cell receptors. The T cell repertoires of 666 subjects were profiled by immunosequencing and related to cytomegalovirus serostatus. Besides the first cohort of hundreds of subjects, a separate validation cohort made up of over 95 different subjects was used. To predict cytomegalovirus infection status, the study combined high-throughput TCR immunosequencing, statistical association of individual TCRs with disease status, and machine learning. A later analysis re-analyzed previously published TCR beta repertoires from 660 or so donors and added high-resolution HLA genotyping to study TCR occurrence patterns. In the later analysis, no new phenotypic data were used to find candidate immune exposures; instead, reliance was placed on TCR beta sequences and their occurrence across donors. An earlier analysis of 450 to 750 of the donors used high-throughput TCR beta sequencing to judge whether each TCR beta V gene segment behaved as functional or pseudogenic. Alongside the repertoire data, information on donor age, sex, ethnicity and CMV serostatus was compiled. Genome-wide SNP genotypes for about 65% of the 666 donors were used in a later genetic analysis, which treated that subset as a discovery cohort. All discovery cohort repertoires had been generated using a single sequencing platform. HLA typing included class I and class II loci at four-digit resolution. The number of donors typed differed by locus, with 629-630 for A, B, C, DRB1 and DQB1, around 500 for DQA1, 606 for DPA1, and around 450 for DPB1. Several DR-DQ haplotypes were handled as single units for association and clustering, since linkage in the cohort was strong. Among 300 to 450 genotyped donors of the cohort, an average of 235,054 unique TCR beta nucleotide sequences were sequenced per donor, around a sixth of them non-productive.

The CDR3 holds 14 amino acids from the cysteine to the phenylalanine. The entry retains the CDR3 DNA only, 42 bases that are in frame from base 1. The germline V gene specifies SGHRS as CDR1 and YFSETQ as CDR2. Germline trimming amounts to 5 bases on V and 0 bases on J, with 2 as the count of junction bases outside the gene matches. Library construction relied on the immunoSEQ multiplex PCR assay. For the multiplex PCR, a mixture combining 60 forward primers for TCR Vbeta segments and 13 reverse primers for TCR Jbeta segments was used. A multiplex PCR assay on genomic DNA amplified the CDR3 region of rearranged TCR beta genes. On the Illumina HiSeq System, the amplified TCR beta libraries were sequenced as 87-base-pair reads. The authors' pipeline ran thus. In a later analysis, some 80 million unique TCR beta chains were counted across the roughly 670 repertoires, and about 10 million of these chains were shared by at least two donors. Raw reads were error-corrected and collapsed into unique sequences with a nearest-neighbor algorithm that merged closely related sequences to remove PCR and sequencing errors. Alignment of CDR3 sequences to IMGT reference sequences was used to assign V, D and J gene segments. For a sequence to be retained, a match of at least six nucleotides to both a V gene segment and a J gene segment was required. A rearrangement counted as productive if the CDR3 had no stop codons and remained in frame with V and J, and every other rearrangement counted as non-productive. Following IMGT convention, CDR3 was defined as the stretch from the second conserved V-encoded cysteine to the conserved J-encoded phenylalanine. The earlier analysis of some 540 of the donors excluded any sequence lacking an unambiguous match to a single V gene segment. In an earlier analysis of several hundred of the donors, V segments were called functional above 56.7% productive rearrangements and were called segregating when the between-donor standard deviation exceeded 5%. A statistical classification framework was built for diagnosing cytomegalovirus status from the catalog of TCR beta chain sequences. V and J gene assignment, in a later analysis, came from comparing TCR nucleotide sequences with IMGT/GENE-DB human TR gene sequences. A later analysis assigned CDR3 sequences and most-parsimonious VDJ recombination scenarios with the TCRdist pipeline. In a later analysis, each TCR beta chain was defined by its CDR3 amino acid sequence together with its V-gene family, and reads lacking a unique V-gene family were excluded. To address suspected cross-contamination and a sequencing artifact, a later analysis removed around 590 highly shared, low-generation-probability nucleotide sequences. For each public chain, a later analysis derived a clonal expansion index from normalized ranks of inferred template counts within each repertoire. In a later analysis, generation probabilities were computed using a VDJ recombination model fitted to out-of-frame rearrangements, and the results were checked against IGoR. In a later analysis, TCR-TCR, TCR-HLA and TCR-CMV co-occurrence was scored with hypergeometric tests, and a repertoire-size bias correction was applied to TCR pairs. False discovery rates were estimated in a later analysis by permuting HLA or CMV assignments 20 times. In a later analysis, co-occurring TCRs were grouped using DBSCAN, with TCRdist sequence similarity added in when clustering inside HLA-allele-positive subsets. Co-occurrence clustering excluded repertoires with fewer than 30,000 or more than 120,000 public chains, plus five with anomalous nucleotide sharing. Sourced from immuneACCESS, this table was stored by TCRdb with only in-frame sequences that have V and J called. A share of the clones is absent; for the studies checked, an unresolved V gene accounts for under half, and the remainder has no known explanation. V and J calls and clone size are those listed in that table; D and trimming were worked out from the DNA. The sample table shows some 100,000 clones, and roughly 80% are seen once. Less than 3.5% of the sample lies in the top ten.

What the authors observed across the whole study: It was suggested by the authors that the approach could potentially be generalized to other disease states and immunological phenotypes. While some public TCRs were present in many individuals, most TCR sequences turned up only very rarely across donors. In a later genetic analysis, fewer N-insertions in productive TCRs were reported among donors in an Asian-associated ancestry cluster than the approximately 630-donor mean. Broadly in line with IMGT annotations, most TCR beta V segments showed up in productive rearrangements about 87% or about 30% of the time in an earlier analysis of several hundred of the donors. Because counts were too low, about 18 rarely observed V segments, including chromosome 9 orphons, were excluded from the earlier analysis of 587 of the donors. A later analysis found that most CMV-associated TCR beta chains appeared HLA-restricted, with HLA associations seemingly driven largely by CMV exposure. Correlated functional status among segregating V segments might be attributable to linkage disequilibrium, but an unknown experimental factor could not be ruled out. Immune exposure information for the cohort was limited to CMV serostatus. In a later analysis, several top co-occurrence clusters were reported to appear linked to parvovirus B19, influenza, CMV and Epstein-Barr virus. Sequencing depth was assumed to be roughly uniform across donors in the presence/absence analyses, though that assumption may not hold. A group of highly shared sequence variants was considered likely to be a technical artifact of the sequencing pipeline. Because the 87-base-pair reads could not distinguish some IMGT-functional V segments, including TRBV6-2 and TRBV6-3, those segments were excluded. In both the original and validation cohorts, the classifier was reported to diagnose cytomegalovirus status with high specificity and sensitivity. HLA typing was unavailable for some donors at each locus, so association tests used only the typed subset. In a later analysis, 16,951 TCR beta sequences were associated with specific HLA alleles at a false discovery rate of 0.05. The cohort was sequenced for TCR beta chains only, and without alpha or paired-chain data the features that could be detected were limited. In a later genetic analysis, a missense DCLRE1C variant was associated with V-gene and J-gene trimming of TCR beta chains, and the association was replicated in an independent cohort. A further reported finding was that TCR beta sequences accurately predicted the HLA-A and HLA-B alleles for most subjects in the first cohort. Strong co-occurrence of HLA alleles, especially DR and DQ, made assigning TCR associations to individual alleles difficult. In a later analysis, HLA-associated TCR beta chains showed more clonal expansion and lower generation probabilities than non-associated chains that were equally common. A total of fewer than 200 TCR beta chains were listed by the study as associated with cytomegalovirus. In a later analysis, the rate of TCR association differed among HLA loci, with DRB1 alleles having the most associated TCRs and HLA-C alleles having the fewest. A few of the identified cytomegalovirus-associated TCR beta chains were confirmed in vitro to be specific for cytomegalovirus antigens.

The cohort comprised 550 to 700 healthy bone marrow donors. Cohort members were all nominally healthy when sampled, although unrecorded immune exposures were likely present. The donor tested CMV seronegative and was one of the 352 seronegative cohort members. A peripheral blood sample was provided by each donor, and peripheral blood mononuclear cells were used for TCR beta sequencing. Genomic DNA was extracted from the blood cell samples with the Qiagen DNeasy Blood Extraction Kit. Comments on this clone: Which antigen it targets is not known. Within one base of it there is no much larger clone, and no base qualities were kept.

What was sequenced was PBMCs. The sequence came from a female donor in good health and CMV-seronegative. The chain was built from TRBV5-1 and TRBJ2-3, with 8 bases matching TRBD2. The CDR3 reads CASRPGGSTDTQYF. The nucleotide sequence is TGCGCCAGCAGACCGGGGGGGAGCACAGATACGCAGTATTTT.